What follows are 25 T cell receptor beta chains derived from one specimen sequenced in a study of post-analysis software for immune sequencing data. Unique molecular identifiers featured in each of the TCR beta cDNA libraries. TCRdb itself ran the PCR reads through MiXCR, one entry per CDR3 protein. The sample consists of about 820,000 distinct CDR3 sequences, roughly 50% of them appearing once. General observations from the study: Relative to controls, patients had several TRBV segments at higher frequency, with TRBV5-6, TRBV5-1 and TRBV20-1 among these.

Which antigens these TCRs recognize remains unknown. Specimen: blood. All receptors derive from a girl under 18 with multiple sclerosis.

The V gene is TRBV20-1, the J gene TRBJ2-7; 10 bases are a match to TRBD2. The CDR3 length is 16 residues. The ends lost 7 bases at V and 3 bases at J; junction bases unmatched: 15. Germline V gives CDR1 DFQATT, CDR2 SNEGSKA (reference sequence). The CDR3 nucleotides are TGCAGTGTGACCCTACCTGGGGCTAGCGGGAGCTACGAGCAGTACTTC. Translation gives CSVTLPGASGSYEQYF.

The chain combines TRBV5-1 with TRBJ2-1; possible D gene TRBD1, 6 bases. The CDR3 runs to 15 residues. CDR1 is SGHRS, CDR2 YFSETQ, per germline. The V gene lost 7 bases and the J gene lost 3 bases, with 17 bases spanning the gap. This chain's CDR3 is CASQARTDVYNEQFF. DNA of the CDR3: TGCGCCAGCCAGGCGAGGACAGACGTCTACAATGAGCAGTTCTTC.

In this sample, this clonotype turned up once. This sequence joins TRBV29-1 and TRBJ2-7; 8 bases fit TRBD1. The germline V gene encodes CDR1 SQVTM and CDR2 ANQGSEA. The CDR3 length is 12 residues. CDR3 loop: CPPGDRTYEQYF. The CDR3 bases are TGCCCGCCGGGGGACAGGACCTACGAGCAGTACTTC.

The V call is TRBV7-3, the J call TRBJ2-6; D unresolved. Germline V gives CDR1 SGHTA, CDR2 FQGTGA. The CDR3 covers 18 residues. Trimming removed 5 bases from V and 1 base from J, with 18 bases in between. The CDR3: CASSPPGYKGSGANVLTF. The DNA for the CDR3 is TGTGCCAGCAGCCCACCGGGCTATAAAGGTTCTGGGGCCAACGTCCTGACTTTC.

This sequence joins TRBV20-1 and TRBJ1-5; D perhaps matches TRBD1 (6 bases). The V end lost 2 bases, the J end lost 2 bases, and 10 bases lay between the germline ends. The CDR3 contains 14 residues. Germline V gene data show CDR1 as DFQATT and CDR2 as SNEGSKA (reference sequence). The CDR3 DNA is TGCAGTGCTAGAACAGGGTCGGGCAATCAGCCCCAGCATTTT. Translation: CSARTGSGNQPQHF.

V and J are TRBV20-1 and TRBJ2-6, with a tentative D call TRBD1 (5 bases). There are 15 residues in the CDR3. CDR1 DFQATT and CDR2 SNEGSKA come from the germline V gene (reference sequence). Trimming removed 0 bases from V and 1 base from J, with 7 bases in between. The CDR3 DNA follows: TGCAGTGCTAGAGAAACAGGTTCTGGGGCCAACGTCCTGACTTTC. Protein product: CSARETGSGANVLTF.

The chain employs TRBV29-1 and TRBJ2-7; 7 bases are shared with TRBD1. Losses at the gene ends were 6 bases for V and 6 bases for J; bases not matched to a gene: 14. CDR1 is SQVTM, CDR2 ANQGSEA, per germline. This CDR3 has 14 residues. CDR3 residues: CSVGLDRVSREQYF. DNA for the CDR3: TGCAGCGTAGGTCTCGACAGGGTATCACGCGAGCAGTACTTC.

This clonotype was found a few times. V is TRBV12-3 or TRBV12-4 and J is TRBJ2-1, with 10 positions matching TRBD2. Trimming removed 4 bases from V and 7 bases from J; junction bases left unmatched: 7. There are 15 residues in the CDR3. The CDR3 protein is CASSSSGGASNEQFF. As DNA, the CDR3 is TGTGCCAGCAGTTCCAGCGGGGGGGCGTCGAATGAGCAGTTCTTC.

The chain is built from TRBV5-1 and TRBJ1-5; D is possibly TRBD1 (5 bases). With 3 bases removed from V and 2 bases from J, the gap between germline ends came to 12 bases. Germline CDR1 SGHRS, CDR2 YFSETQ. The CDR3 consists of 15 residues. The CDR3 bases are TGCGCCAGCAGCTACGGAGGGACGGGCAATCAGCCCCAGCATTTT. Protein sequence: CASSYGGTGNQPQHF.

This clonotype appeared a few times. CDR3: CASSLAPRASGGSYEQYF. The CDR3 nucleotides are TGCGCCAGCAGCTTGGCCCCTAGAGCTAGCGGGGGGTCCTACGAGCAGTACTTC. The chain links TRBV5-1 to TRBJ2-7; 11 nucleotides align to TRBD2. The CDR3 is 18 residues long. Trimming took 0 bases from V and 1 from J; bases not matched to a gene: 9. Germline lookup yields CDR1 SGHRS and CDR2 YFSETQ. Full variable domain (rest looked up from reference TRBV5-1 and TRBJ2-7): KAGVTQTPRYLIKTRGQQVTLSCSPISGHRSVSWYQQTPGQGLQFLFEYFSETQRNKGNFPGRFSGRQFSNSRSEMNVSTLELGDSALYLCASSLAPRASGGSYEQYFGPGTRLTVT.

In its sample, this clonotype was seen a few times. The rearrangement links TRBV21-1 to TRBJ2-1; no DNA check was done on the table's D call, TRBD2. TRBV21-1 is marked as a pseudogene. CDR3 size: 19 residues. The CDR3 sequence is CASSKSGQGPPSSYNEQFF. The CDR3 bases are TGTGCCAGCAGCAAGAGCGGACAGGGTCCTCCGAGCTCCTACAATGAGCAGTTCTTC.

This clonotype was picked up a small number of times. This chain joins TRBV20-1 and TRBJ2-7, with 9 bases lining up with TRBD1. Losses at the gene ends were 2 bases for V and 0 bases for J; bases not matched to a gene: 5. The CDR3 has 15 residues. Germline V lookup: CDR1 DFQATT, CDR2 SNEGSKA (reference sequence). The CDR3 DNA is TGCAGTGCTAGATTGACAGGGGGGAGCTCCTACGAGCAGTACTTC. Amino acid sequence: CSARLTGGSSYEQYF.

The rearrangement links TRBV7-2 to TRBJ2-7; the match to TRBD2 covers 7 bases. The V segment lost 5 bases and the J segment 6 bases; nucleotides outside the gene matches: 10. The germline V gene has CDR1 SGHTA and CDR2 FQGNSA. CDR3 size: 14 residues. CDR3 in amino acids: CASSLGLEVSEQYF. CDR3 DNA: TGTGCCAGCAGCCTAGGACTAGAAGTATCCGAGCAGTACTTC. The full variable domain, its missing parts supplied by reference TRBV7-2 and TRBJ2-7, is GAGVSQSPSNKVTEKGKDVELRCDPISGHTALYWYRQSLGQGLEFLIYFQGNSAPDKSGLPSDRFSAERTGGSVSTLTIQRTQQEDSAVYLCASSLGLEVSEQYFGPGTRLTVT.

The chain is built from TRBV21-1 and TRBJ1-2. TRBV21-1 constitutes a pseudogene. CDR3 length equals 16 residues. The CDR3 DNA reads as TGTGCCAGCAGCGGGGTAATCTGGGAGGGAGCCTATGGCTACACCTTC. Translating it yields CASSGVIWEGAYGYTF.

This sequence joins TRBV6-5 and TRBJ2-5; 8 nucleotides align to TRBD2. Germline CDR1 and CDR2: MNHEY and SVGAGI. Trimming removed 4 bases from V and 2 bases from J; junction bases left unmatched: 9. The CDR3 is made up of 16 amino acids. This CDR3 is CASSSSGQSGQETQYF. The CDR3 DNA is TGTGCCAGCAGTTCTAGCGGGCAATCTGGACAAGAGACCCAGTACTTC.

V gene TRBV7-7 combines with J gene TRBJ1-1, with no clear D. The V gene lost 5 bases and the J gene lost 7 bases, with 11 bases spanning the gap. This CDR3 is 12 amino acids long. Germline CDR1 reads SSHAT; CDR2 reads FNYEAQ (reference sequence). The CDR3, as DNA: TGTGCCAGCAGCACTAGTACCCTTGAAGCTTTCTTT. Its translation is CASSTSTLEAFF.

The V gene is TRBV20-1, the J gene TRBJ2-5, with D tentatively TRBD2 (5 bases). V dropped 4 bases and J dropped 11 bases, with 26 bases sitting between them. Germline V gene sequence: CDR1 DFQATT, CDR2 SNEGSKA (reference sequence). CDR3 length: 15 amino acids. The CDR3 DNA follows: TGCAGTGCTACCGACTATAGCCGTCGCTCGTCTGAGCAGTACTTC. Its translation is CSATDYSRRSSEQYF.

There are a few counts of this clonotype. The chain recombines TRBV3-1 with TRBJ1-2, with 8 positions matching TRBD1. Germline assignment: CDR1 LGHDT and CDR2 YNNKEL (reference sequence). This CDR3 spans 13 amino acids. Losses at the gene ends were 4 bases for V and 8 bases for J; bases not matched to a gene: 6. The CDR3 bases are TGTGCCAGCAGCCCCGGGACAGGCCCCGGCTACACCTTC. Protein: CASSPGTGPGYTF.

The chain recombines TRBV7-2 with TRBJ2-3, with 9 bases matching TRBD2. J gave up 4 bases and V 1 base, and 6 bases lay outside the gene matches. The CDR3 is made up of 16 amino acids. In germline, CDR1 is SGHTA, CDR2 FQGNSA. CDR3 sequence reads: CASSLGASGASDTQYF. The CDR3 DNA sequence: TGTGCCAGCAGCTTAGGGGCTAGCGGGGCTTCAGATACGCAGTATTTT.

This clonotype was detected only a few times. The gene calls are TRBV6-1 and TRBJ2-3; no clear D. Deletions cut 7 bases from V and 1 base from J, with 9 bases between. Germline V lookup: CDR1 MNHNS, CDR2 SASEGT. CDR3 length equals 13 residues. The CDR3 reads CASKAFGTDTQYF. The CDR3 DNA is TGTGCCAGCAAGGCTTTCGGCACAGATACGCAGTATTTT.

The rearrangement uses TRBV12-3 or TRBV12-4 and TRBJ2-7; the D gene is possibly TRBD1 (6 bases). V gave up 5 bases and J gave up 2 bases, with 13 bases separating them. The CDR3 length is 14 residues. CDR3 region: CASSTPGVTYEQYF. CDR3 nucleotide sequence: TGTGCCAGCAGTACCCCAGGGGTGACCTACGAGCAGTACTTC.

J is TRBJ2-7 and V is TRBV7-9, with D maybe TRBD2 (6 bases). Germline CDR1 is SEHNR and CDR2 is FQNEAQ (reference sequence). This CDR3 comprises 14 residues. The ends were cut back, 5 bases at V and 1 base at J, with 12 bases in the middle. CDR3 in amino acids: CASSHGGESYEQYF. As DNA, the CDR3 is TGTGCCAGCAGCCACGGAGGGGAATCCTACGAGCAGTACTTC.

This clonotype occurred a few times. The gene calls are TRBV12-3 or TRBV12-4 and TRBJ1-2, with no clear D. V dropped 5 bases and J dropped 1 base, with 14 bases sitting between them. This CDR3 has 15 amino acids. The CDR3 DNA follows: TGTGCCAGCAGTGCCCCTGGGGTTGTTAACTATGGCTACACCTTC. Translating gives CASSAPGVVNYGYTF.

The rearrangement uses TRBV20-1 and TRBJ2-1, with D maybe TRBD2 (6 bases). CDR1 is DFQATT, CDR2 SNEGSKA, per germline (reference sequence). This CDR3 contains 16 residues. V dropped 1 base and J dropped 9 bases, with 22 bases sitting between them. The CDR3 DNA reads as TGCAGTGCTAGAGGGTCGAGCTCCCAAGGGAGGAGTGAGCAGTTCTTC. Amino acids: CSARGSSSQGRSEQFF.

The chain joins TRBV5-1 to TRBJ2-3; the D is unclear. Germline loops: CDR1 SGHRS, CDR2 YFSETQ. The V end was cut by 4 bases, the J end by 1 base, with 16 bases between. The CDR3 is made up of 16 amino acids. The CDR3 DNA is TGCGCCAGCAGCCCAACCCGTGGGGTGGGCACAGATACGCAGTATTTT. Amino acids: CASSPTRGVGTDTQYF.